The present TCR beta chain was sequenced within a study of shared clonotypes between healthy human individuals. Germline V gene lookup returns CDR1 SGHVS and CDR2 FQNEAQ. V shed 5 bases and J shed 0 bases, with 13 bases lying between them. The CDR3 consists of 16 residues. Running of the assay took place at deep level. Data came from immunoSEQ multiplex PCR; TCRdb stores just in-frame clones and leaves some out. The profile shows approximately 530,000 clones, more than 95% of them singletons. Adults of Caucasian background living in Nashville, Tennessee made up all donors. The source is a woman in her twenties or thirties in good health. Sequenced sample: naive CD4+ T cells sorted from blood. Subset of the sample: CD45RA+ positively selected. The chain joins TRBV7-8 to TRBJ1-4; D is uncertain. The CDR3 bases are TGTGCCAGCAGCCTCATCGTCGGGGCAACTAATGAAAAACTGTTTTTT. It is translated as CASSLIVGATNEKLFF.